Listed here are 21 T cell receptor beta chains from one sample, sequenced in a study of shared clonotypes between healthy human individuals. Some clones are missing from TCRdb's copy, which holds only in-frame ones; the method was immunoSEQ multiplex PCR. Among over 2 million clones listed, roughly 94% were seen once. Specimen: naive CD4+ T cells sorted from blood. Subset in this sample: CD45RA+ positively selected. Receptors were obtained from a man in his late teens or twenties in good health.

The chain joins TRBV30 to TRBJ1-1, with TRBD1 as a possible D gene (6 bases). V lost 2 bases and J 8 bases, leaving 18 bases between the germline ends. The CDR3 length is 14 residues. Per germline, CDR1 GTSNPN and CDR2 SVGIG (reference sequence). DNA of the CDR3: TGTGCCTGGAGTCTAAGCCCAAACAGGGACGAAGCTTTCTTT. Encoded protein: CAWSLSPNRDEAFF.

The genes are TRBV4-3 and TRBJ2-7; the D is unclear. The CDR3 contains 15 residues. Per germline, CDR1 LGHNA and CDR2 YSLEER. V shed 0 bases and J shed 3 bases, with 12 bases lying between them. As DNA, the CDR3 is TGCGCCAGCAGCCAAGACCCCAGGAATTTCTACGAGCAGTACTTC. Its translation: CASSQDPRNFYEQYF.

The chain combines TRBV9 with TRBJ2-7, with unresolved D. The CDR3 is made up of 14 amino acids. Germline lookup yields CDR1 SGDLS and CDR2 YYNGEE. V was cut by 1 base and J by 6 bases, with 14 bases left in between. CDR3 loop: CASSVRSGQGEQYF. The CDR3 nucleotides are TGTGCCAGCAGCGTAAGGTCAGGCCAAGGCGAGCAGTACTTC.

The chain links TRBV28 to TRBJ1-2, with unresolved D. Trimming cost V 5 bases and J 8 bases, with 6 bases left between them. CDR1 is MDHEN and CDR2 is SYDVKM in the germline V gene. The CDR3 sequence is 10 residues long. CDR3 region: CASSDIGYTF. CDR3 bases: TGTGCCAGCAGTGACATCGGCTACACCTTC.

The rearrangement links TRBV7-9 to TRBJ2-7; D uncertain. There are 14 residues in the CDR3. Per the germline V gene, CDR1 is SEHNR and CDR2 is FQNEAQ (reference sequence). Between the trimmed V and J ends, which lost 3 bases and 2 bases, there was a span of 11 bases. CDR3 sequence reads: CASSFVPGTYEQYF. The CDR3 DNA sequence: TGTGCCAGCAGCTTCGTCCCAGGAACCTACGAGCAGTACTTC.

The chain carries TRBV5-1 and TRBJ2-3, with a weak D call TRBD1 (6 bases). Germline loops: CDR1 SGHRS, CDR2 YFSETQ. CDR3 length: 15 residues. Trimming removed 4 bases at V and 2 bases at J, with 14 bases between. The CDR3 nucleotides read TGCGCCAGCAGCCCCGAGTGGGACAACACAGATACGCAGTATTTT. Translation gives CASSPEWDNTDTQYF.

The rearrangement joins TRBV7-2 to TRBJ2-2; a possible D gene is TRBD1 (5 bases). Trimming stripped 5 bases from V and 7 bases from J, with 20 bases between. This CDR3 is built from 16 residues. Germline CDR1 is SGHTA and CDR2 is FQGNSA. CDR3 nucleotide sequence: TGTGCCAGCAGCCTGCTGACAGCTGGTGTTCTCGGGGAGCTGTTTTTT. Its protein product is CASSLLTAGVLGELFF.

The CDR3, as DNA: TGTGCCAGTAGTATATCCGGGCCTTTAGCAACTAATGAAAAACTGTTTTTT. Translation: CASSISGPLATNEKLFF. The V and J genes are TRBV19 and TRBJ1-4, with no clear D. V lost 2 bases and J 0 bases, leaving 13 bases between the germline ends. Germline CDR1 reads LNHDA; CDR2 reads SQIVND (reference sequence). The CDR3 sequence is 17 residues long.

The gene calls are TRBV7-2 and TRBJ2-1; 9 bases agree with TRBD1. The CDR3 extends over 13 amino acids. The germline gives CDR1 SGHTA, CDR2 FQGNSA. Unmatched junction bases numbered 6, after V lost 6 bases and J lost 9 bases. DNA for the CDR3: TGTGCCAGCAGGCAAGACAGGGGGAGTGAGCAGTTCTTC. It codes for CASRQDRGSEQFF.

The chain carries TRBV5-1 and TRBJ1-1, with D unresolved. The length of the CDR3 is 14 residues. Germline CDR1 is SGHRS and CDR2 is YFSETQ. Trimming stripped 0 bases from V and 4 bases from J, with 10 bases between. CDR3 residues: CASSLGAVGTEAFF. CDR3 bases: TGCGCCAGCAGCTTGGGGGCGGTTGGCACTGAAGCTTTCTTT.

The chain couples TRBV30 to TRBJ2-1; 10 bases are a match to TRBD2. The CDR3 contains 15 residues. Trimming removed 0 bases from V and 10 bases from J; junction bases left unmatched: 9. Germline loops: CDR1 GTSNPN, CDR2 SVGIG (reference sequence). The CDR3 is CAWSVRAGGPGEQFF. CDR3 nucleotide sequence: TGTGCCTGGAGTGTGAGAGCGGGAGGGCCTGGGGAGCAGTTCTTC. Full variable domain (remainder filled in from reference TRBV30 and TRBJ2-1): SQTIHQWPATLVQPVGSPLSLECTVEGTSNPNLYWYRQAAGRGLQLLFYSVGIGQISSEVPQNLSASRPQDRQFILSSKKLLLSDSGFYLCAWSVRAGGPGEQFFGPGTRLTVL.

V gene TRBV5-4 combines with J gene TRBJ2-3; D remains unclear. Germline CDR1 is SGHNT and CDR2 is YYREEE (reference sequence). The CDR3 covers 14 residues. The V end was cut by 3 bases, the J end by 0 bases, with 8 bases between. CDR3 loop: CASSWASSTDTQYF. DNA of the CDR3: TGTGCCAGCAGCTGGGCCAGTAGCACAGATACGCAGTATTTT.

A note on this clone: The sample carries other DNA sequences with the same CDR3. The V gene is TRBV2, the J gene TRBJ2-2; no clear D gene. The germline V gene has CDR1 SNHLY and CDR2 FYNNEI. V was cut by 5 bases and J by 2 bases, with 3 bases left in between. The CDR3 length is 12 residues. In nucleotides, the CDR3 is TGTGCCAGCAGTAAAAACACCGGGGAGCTGTTTTTT. Amino acids: CASSKNTGELFF.

The gene calls are TRBV6-5 and TRBJ2-2; D is possibly TRBD1 (6 bases). V was clipped by 6 bases and J by 2 bases, with 13 bases between them. Germline V CDR1 and CDR2: MNHEY, SVGAGI. This CDR3 region has 15 residues. The CDR3 is CASRPGTPNTGELFF. CDR3 bases: TGTGCCAGCAGACCCGGGACACCAAACACCGGGGAGCTGTTTTTT.

The rearrangement links TRBV27 to TRBJ2-1; TRBD2 matches at 10 bases. The CDR3 covers 16 residues. Trimming took 6 bases from V and 10 from J; bases not matched to a gene: 15. The V gene's germline CDR1 is MNHEY and CDR2 SMNVEV (reference sequence). The CDR3 region is CASSLHGSGRAGEQFF. CDR3 DNA sequence: TGTGCCAGCAGCCTCCATGGCAGCGGGAGGGCCGGGGAGCAGTTCTTC.

The CDR3: CASTSPGALGGNTIYF. The CDR3 DNA follows: TGTGCCAGCACCTCCCCCGGGGCCTTGGGTGGAAACACCATATATTTT. The chain is built from TRBV28 and TRBJ1-3; tentative D call: TRBD1 (5 bases). Trimming cost V 7 bases and J 3 bases, with 19 bases left between them. This CDR3 spans 16 amino acids. Germline CDR1 reads MDHEN; CDR2 reads SYDVKM.

This clone came up once. The gene calls are TRBV5-1 and TRBJ2-5; D possibly matches TRBD1 or TRBD2 (5 bases each). The CDR3 consists of 15 residues. CDR1 is SGHRS and CDR2 is YFSETQ in the germline V gene. V lost 8 bases and J 2 bases, leaving 19 bases between the germline ends. The CDR3 nucleotides read TGCGCCAGTCCTCCCGGTCGGGGCGTACAAGAGACCCAGTACTTC. This encodes CASPPGRGVQETQYF.

The chain couples TRBV9 to TRBJ1-3; 8 bases map to TRBD1. V dropped 4 bases and J dropped 7; count of bases not matched to a gene: 10. CDR3 length: 15 residues. Germline CDR1 SGDLS, CDR2 YYNGEE. Here the CDR3 reads CASSQGQGAVNTIYF. CDR3 nucleotide sequence: TGTGCCAGCAGCCAAGGCCAGGGGGCAGTGAACACCATATATTTT.

This clone has a single count. This chain links TRBV28 with TRBJ1-1, with no clear D. This CDR3 has 16 amino acids. V lost 3 bases, J lost 1 base, and 15 bases lay in between. Germline V gene data show CDR1 as MDHEN and CDR2 as SYDVKM. CDR3 DNA: TGTGCCAGCAGTTTTCAGAGGTCGCGACAGAACACTGAAGCTTTCTTT. Its protein product is CASSFQRSRQNTEAFF.

The V call is TRBV4-3, the J call TRBJ1-2, with 7 nucleotides matching TRBD1. J was trimmed by 7 bases and V by 5 bases; bases with no gene match: 19. Germline V gene sequence: CDR1 LGHNA, CDR2 YSLEER. The CDR3 totals 17 residues. This CDR3 reads CASSEVKSGQFGGGYTF. The CDR3 DNA reads as TGCGCCAGCAGCGAAGTCAAGTCGGGACAGTTCGGGGGTGGCTACACCTTC.

Comment on this clone: Other DNA sequences within the sample encode an identical CDR3. The rearrangement joins TRBV7-3 to TRBJ2-3, with TRBD2 matching 8 bases. Germline V gives CDR1 SGHTA, CDR2 FQGTGA. The V gene end was trimmed by 3 bases and the J gene end by 0 bases; junction bases not matched to a gene: 2. CDR3 length: 15 residues. CDR3 amino acids: CASSFSGESTDTQYF. In nucleotides, the CDR3 is TGTGCCAGCAGCTTTAGCGGGGAAAGCACAGATACGCAGTATTTT.